The clone carrying this TCR beta chain turned up a few times. The sample originates from a study of T cells after yellow fever vaccination. TCRdb used MiXCR to reprocess the 5' RACE reads, holding one entry per CDR3 protein. The data show just under 600,000 distinct CDR3 sequences, with roughly 14% seen just once and more than 13% held by the top ten. Between the trimmed V and J ends, which lost 3 bases and 3 bases, there was a span of 14 bases. The CDR3 spans 16 residues. Germline CDR1 and CDR2: MNHEY and SMNVEV (reference sequence). The V call is TRBV27, the J call TRBJ1-4; D is possibly TRBD1 (6 bases). The sample was PBMCs, taken on the day of the yellow fever booster vaccination. The clonotype was recovered from a man aged 25 to 45 who received the YFV17D yellow fever vaccine. The CDR3 coding sequence is TGTGCCAGCAGTTTCAACAGGGCCTCTTCTAATGAAAAACTGTTTTTT. Its translation is CASSFNRASSNEKLFF.